The clone carrying this T cell receptor (beta chain) has only a few counts. Its cognate antigen is unknown. Germline values: CDR1 LGHNA, CDR2 YSLEER. With 3 bases removed from V and 6 bases from J, the gap between germline ends came to 7 bases. CDR3 length equals 12 residues. Primers included in the PCR were 60 Vbeta and 13 Jbeta primers. Assay used: immunoSEQ multiplex PCR; TCRdb lists only in-frame clones, some missing. The sample lists about 140,000 clones; roughly 77% were seen once. These data are taken from a study of cytomegalovirus exposure and HLA in healthy donors. Study overall: An earlier analysis found around 120 million unique TCR beta sequences from approximately 200 million T cells.

Whole-study findings and limits: From TCR beta sequences, most subjects' HLA-A and HLA-B alleles were reportedly predicted accurately.

The clonotype originates from a female donor in good health and CMV-seronegative. Sequenced input: PBMCs. The chain uses TRBV4-3 and TRBJ2-3, with D possibly being TRBD1 (6 bases). CDR3 protein: CASSQGADTQYF. In DNA, the CDR3 is TGCGCCAGCAGCCAGGGGGCGGATACGCAGTATTTT.